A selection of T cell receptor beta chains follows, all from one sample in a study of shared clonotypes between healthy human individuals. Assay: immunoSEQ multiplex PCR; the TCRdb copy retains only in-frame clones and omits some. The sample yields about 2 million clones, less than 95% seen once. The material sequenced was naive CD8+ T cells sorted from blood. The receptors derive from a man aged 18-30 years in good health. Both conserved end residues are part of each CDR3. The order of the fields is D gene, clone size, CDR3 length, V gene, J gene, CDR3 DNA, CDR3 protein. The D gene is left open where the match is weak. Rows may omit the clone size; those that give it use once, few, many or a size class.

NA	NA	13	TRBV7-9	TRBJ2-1	TGTGCCAGCAGCTTAGTCTCCTCTGATGAGCAGTTCTTC	CASSLVSSDEQFF
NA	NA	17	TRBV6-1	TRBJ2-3	TGTGCCAGCAGTGAAGAGGTGGCGGGAACTAGCACAGATACGCAGTATTTT	CASSEEVAGTSTDTQYF
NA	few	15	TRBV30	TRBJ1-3	TGTGCCTGGAGTGTATGGGAGGGGCCCGGAAACACCATATATTTT	CAWSVWEGPGNTIYF
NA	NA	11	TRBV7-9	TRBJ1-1	TGTGCCGCAGCGGGGTCCACTGAAGCTTTCTTT	CAAAGSTEAFF
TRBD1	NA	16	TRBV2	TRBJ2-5	TGTGCCAGCAGTGAATCGGGACAGGGAAAGAGAAAGACCCAGTACTTC	CASSESGQGKRKTQYF
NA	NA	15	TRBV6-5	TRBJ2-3	TGTGCCAGCAGTTACACCTGGGGGGGCACAGATACGCAGTATTTT	CASSYTWGGTDTQYF
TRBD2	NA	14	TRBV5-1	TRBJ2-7	TGCGCCAGCAGCTTGGTACTAGCGTTCGACGAGCAGTACTTC	CASSLVLAFDEQYF
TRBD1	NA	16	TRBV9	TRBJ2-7	TGTGCCAGCAGCGGGACAGGGGGTGCTTCGACCTACGAGCAGTACTTC	CASSGTGGASTYEQYF
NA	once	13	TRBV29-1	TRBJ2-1	TGCAGCGTTGAGGTGCTAGCGAGCAATGAGCAGTTCTTC	CSVEVLASNEQFF
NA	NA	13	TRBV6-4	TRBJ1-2	TGTGCCAGCAGTGTGGCGGGATCCTATGGCTACACCTTC	CASSVAGSYGYTF
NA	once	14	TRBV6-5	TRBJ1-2	TGTGCCAGCAGTTACGGGCCGCAGCCCGCTGGCTACACCTTC	CASSYGPQPAGYTF
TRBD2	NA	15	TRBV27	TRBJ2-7	TGTGCCAGCAGTTTATCACTAGCGGGGCTCTACGAGCAGTACTTC	CASSLSLAGLYEQYF
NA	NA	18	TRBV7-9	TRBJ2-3	TGTGCCAGCAGCTTATATCCCGACCTGAGGGGCCGGTCAGATACGCAGTATTTT	CASSLYPDLRGRSDTQYF
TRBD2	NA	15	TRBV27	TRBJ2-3	TGTGCCAGCAGTTTAGACGCGGGGGGGCCAGATACGCAGTATTTT	CASSLDAGGPDTQYF
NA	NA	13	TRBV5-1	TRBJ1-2	TGCGCCAGCAGCTTGGGGTCATTGGATGGCTACACCTTC	CASSLGSLDGYTF
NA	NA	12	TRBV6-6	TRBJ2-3	TGTGCCAGCAGCCCTGGGCCAGATACGCAGTATTTT	CASSPGPDTQYF
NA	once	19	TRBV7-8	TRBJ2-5	TGTGCCAGCAGCTTAGCCTCATTGTGGGACATTGGTTGGGAAGAGACCCAGTACTTC	CASSLASLWDIGWEETQYF
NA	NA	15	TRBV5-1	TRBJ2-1	TGCGCCAGCAGCGGCCCGGACGACCCCTACAATGAGCAGTTCTTC	CASSGPDDPYNEQFF
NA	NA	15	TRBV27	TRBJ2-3	TGTGCCAGCAGTTTACCCCGACAGAACACAGATACGCAGTATTTT	CASSLPRQNTDTQYF
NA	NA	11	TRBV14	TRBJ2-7	TGTGCCAGCAGCCAACACTACGAGCAGTACTTC	CASSQHYEQYF
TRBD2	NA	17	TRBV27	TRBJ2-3	TGTGCCAGCAGTTTTCTAAGAAAGCGGGGGTACACAGATACGCAGTATTTT	CASSFLRKRGYTDTQYF
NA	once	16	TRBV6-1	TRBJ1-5	TGTGCCAGCAGTGGACTAACAGGATTTAGCAATCAGCCCCAGCATTTT	CASSGLTGFSNQPQHF
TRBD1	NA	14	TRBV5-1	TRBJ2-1	TGCGCCAGCAGCCTACAGGGGGCTGGGAATGAGCAGTTCTTC	CASSLQGAGNEQFF
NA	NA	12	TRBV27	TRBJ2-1	TGTGCCAGCAGTTTGCTGGGCAATGAGCAGTTCTTC	CASSLLGNEQFF
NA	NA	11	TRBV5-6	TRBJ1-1	TGTGCCAGCAGCCTATACACTGAAGCTTTCTTT	CASSLYTEAFF
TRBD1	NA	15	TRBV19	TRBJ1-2	TGTGCCAGTAGTAAAGCCGGGACAGGGACCTATGGCTACACCTTC	CASSKAGTGTYGYTF
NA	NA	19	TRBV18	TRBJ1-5	TGTGCCAGCTCACCTAGCTTAAACAGGGATTCGTCTGTAGATCAGCCCCAGCATTTT	CASSPSLNRDSSVDQPQHF
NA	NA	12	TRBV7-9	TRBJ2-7	TGTGCCAGCAGCATGGGTACCTACGAGCAGTACTTC	CASSMGTYEQYF
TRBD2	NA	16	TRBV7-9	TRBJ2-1	TGTGCCAGCACGTCGGCTAGCGGGTATCTCTACAATGAGCAGTTCTTC	CASTSASGYLYNEQFF
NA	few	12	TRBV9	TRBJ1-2	TGTGCCAGCAGCGGCGGACCCTATGGCTACACCTTC	CASSGGPYGYTF
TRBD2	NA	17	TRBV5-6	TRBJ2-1	TGTGCCAGCAGCTTGGCCCGCTGGCGGGAGACCTACAATGAGCAGTTCTTC	CASSLARWRETYNEQFF
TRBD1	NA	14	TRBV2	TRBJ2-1	TGTGCCAGCAGCGTAGGACAGGGCTACAATGAGCAGTTCTTC	CASSVGQGYNEQFF
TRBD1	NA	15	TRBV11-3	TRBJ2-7	TGTGCCAGCAGCTTGGGCGGGACAGGGACGGAAGAGCAGTACTTC	CASSLGGTGTEEQYF
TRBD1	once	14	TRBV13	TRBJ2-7	TGTGCCAGCAGTTCCGGGACAGGGGCCGTCGAGCAGTACTTC	CASSSGTGAVEQYF